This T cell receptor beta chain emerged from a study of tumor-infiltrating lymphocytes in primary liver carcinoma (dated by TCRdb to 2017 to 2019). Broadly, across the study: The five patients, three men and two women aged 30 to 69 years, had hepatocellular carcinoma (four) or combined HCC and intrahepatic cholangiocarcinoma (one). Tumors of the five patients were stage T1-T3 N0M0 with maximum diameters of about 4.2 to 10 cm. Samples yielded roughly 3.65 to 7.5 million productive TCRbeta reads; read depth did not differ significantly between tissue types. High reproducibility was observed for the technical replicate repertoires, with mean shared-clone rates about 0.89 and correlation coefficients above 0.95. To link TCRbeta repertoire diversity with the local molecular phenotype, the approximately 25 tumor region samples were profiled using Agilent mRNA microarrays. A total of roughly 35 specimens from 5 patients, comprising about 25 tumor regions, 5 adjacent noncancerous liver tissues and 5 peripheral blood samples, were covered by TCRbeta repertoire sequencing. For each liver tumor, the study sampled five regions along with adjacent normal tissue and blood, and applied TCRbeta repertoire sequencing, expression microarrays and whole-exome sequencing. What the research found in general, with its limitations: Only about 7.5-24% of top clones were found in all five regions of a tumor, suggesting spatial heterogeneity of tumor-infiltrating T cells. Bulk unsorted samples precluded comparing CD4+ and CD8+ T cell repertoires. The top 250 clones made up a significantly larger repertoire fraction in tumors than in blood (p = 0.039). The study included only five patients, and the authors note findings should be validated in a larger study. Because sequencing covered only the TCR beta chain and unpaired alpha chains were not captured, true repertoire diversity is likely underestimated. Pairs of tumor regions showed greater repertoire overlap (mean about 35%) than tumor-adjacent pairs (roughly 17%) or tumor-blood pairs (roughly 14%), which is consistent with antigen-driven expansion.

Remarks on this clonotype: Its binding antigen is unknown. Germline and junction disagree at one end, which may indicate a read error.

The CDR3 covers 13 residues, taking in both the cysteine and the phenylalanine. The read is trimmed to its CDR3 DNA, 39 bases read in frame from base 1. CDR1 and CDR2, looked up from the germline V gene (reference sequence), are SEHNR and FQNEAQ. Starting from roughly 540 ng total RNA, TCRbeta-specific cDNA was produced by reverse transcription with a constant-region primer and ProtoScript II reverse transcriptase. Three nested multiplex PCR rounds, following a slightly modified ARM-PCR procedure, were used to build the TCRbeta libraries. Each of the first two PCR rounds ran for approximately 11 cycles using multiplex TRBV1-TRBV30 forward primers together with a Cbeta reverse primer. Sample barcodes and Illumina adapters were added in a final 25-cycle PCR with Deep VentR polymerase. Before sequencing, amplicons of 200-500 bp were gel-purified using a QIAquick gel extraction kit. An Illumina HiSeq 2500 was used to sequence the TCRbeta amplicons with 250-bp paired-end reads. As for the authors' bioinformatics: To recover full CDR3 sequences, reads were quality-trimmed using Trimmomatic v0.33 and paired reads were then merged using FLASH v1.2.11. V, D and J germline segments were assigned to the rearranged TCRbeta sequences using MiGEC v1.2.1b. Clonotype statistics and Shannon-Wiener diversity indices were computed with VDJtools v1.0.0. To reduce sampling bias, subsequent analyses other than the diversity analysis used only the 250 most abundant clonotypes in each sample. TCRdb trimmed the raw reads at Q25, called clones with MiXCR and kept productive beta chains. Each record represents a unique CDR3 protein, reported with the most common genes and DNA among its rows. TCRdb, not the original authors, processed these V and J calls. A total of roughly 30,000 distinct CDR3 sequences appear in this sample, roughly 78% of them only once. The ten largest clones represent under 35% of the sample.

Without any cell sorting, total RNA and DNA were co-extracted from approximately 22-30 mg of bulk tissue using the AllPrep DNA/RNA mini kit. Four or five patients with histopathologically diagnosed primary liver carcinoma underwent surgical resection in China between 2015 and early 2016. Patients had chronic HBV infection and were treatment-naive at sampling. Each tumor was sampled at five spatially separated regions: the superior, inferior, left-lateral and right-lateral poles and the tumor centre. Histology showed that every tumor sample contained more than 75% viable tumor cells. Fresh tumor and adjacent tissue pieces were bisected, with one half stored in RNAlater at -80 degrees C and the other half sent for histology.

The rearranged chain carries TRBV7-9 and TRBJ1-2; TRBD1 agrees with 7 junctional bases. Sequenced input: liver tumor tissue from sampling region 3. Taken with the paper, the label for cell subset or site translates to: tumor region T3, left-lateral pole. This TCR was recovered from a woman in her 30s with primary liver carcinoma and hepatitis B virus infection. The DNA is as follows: TGTGCCAGAAGCTTCTCAGGGGGGGATGGCTACACATTC. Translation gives CARSFSGGDGYTF. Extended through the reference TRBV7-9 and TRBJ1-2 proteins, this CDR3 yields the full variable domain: DTGVSQNPRHKITKRGQNVTFRCDPISEHNRLYWYRQTLGQGPEFLTYFQNEAQLEKSRLLSDRFSAERPKGSFSTLEIQRTEQGDSAMYLCARSFSGGDGYTFGSGTRLTVV.